This TCR beta chain was sequenced during a study of tumor-infiltrating lymphocytes in localized non-small cell lung cancer. In the study overall: Several tumor histologies, both smoking statuses, and some post-neoadjuvant chemotherapy samples were included. The study, taken as a whole, reports: TCRbeta sequencing showed higher T cell infiltration in tumors than uninvolved lung. Only some patients had TCR sequencing, depending on available tissue. Immunotypes IM1 and IM2 had similar TCR-derived T-cell fractions.

Sequencing used immunoSEQ multiplex PCR; TCRdb keeps in-frame clones, though not all of them. In the table there are 9,500 to 15,000 clones, over 70% of which are singletons. From germline, CDR1 is MDHEN and CDR2 SYDVKM. This CDR3 has 18 amino acids. The V end lost 3 bases, the J end lost 4 bases, and 19 bases lay between the germline ends. As concerns this clone: The antigen remains unidentified.

This rearrangement joins TRBV28 to TRBJ2-6; D possibly corresponds to TRBD2 (6 bases). Sequencing was carried out using lung tumor tissue. The TCR originated in a human donor with non-small cell lung cancer. The CDR3 DNA follows: TGTGCCAGCAGTTTTGGCCGCGCCTGGGGGGTAGGGGCCAACGTCCTGACTTTC. This sequence encodes CASSFGRAWGVGANVLTF.